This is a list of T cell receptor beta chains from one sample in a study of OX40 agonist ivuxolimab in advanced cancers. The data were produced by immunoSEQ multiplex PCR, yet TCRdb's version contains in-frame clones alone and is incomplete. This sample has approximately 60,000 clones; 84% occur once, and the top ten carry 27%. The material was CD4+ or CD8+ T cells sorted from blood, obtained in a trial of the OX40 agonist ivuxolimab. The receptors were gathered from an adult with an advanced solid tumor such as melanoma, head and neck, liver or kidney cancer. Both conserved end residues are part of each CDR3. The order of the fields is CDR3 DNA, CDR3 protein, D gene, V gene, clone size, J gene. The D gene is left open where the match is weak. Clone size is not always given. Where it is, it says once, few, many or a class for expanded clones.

TGTGCCAGCAGCCCTAACTTCGAGCAGTACTTC,CASSPNFEQYF,NA,TRBV2,NA,TRBJ2-7
TGTGCCAGCAGTCTGCTGAACCCAGATACGCAGTATTTT,CASSLLNPDTQYF,NA,TRBV2,NA,TRBJ2-3
TGTGCCAGCAGCCCCTCGGCGACCAGGGGATACCAAGAGACCCAGTACTTC,CASSPSATRGYQETQYF,NA,TRBV4-2,NA,TRBJ2-5
TGTGCCAGCAGCTTAGCTGAGGGCTACACCTTC,CASSLAEGYTF,NA,TRBV7-9,NA,TRBJ1-2
TGTGCCAGTAGTACCACACTCCGGAGGACTAGCGGGGAGCTGTTTTTT,CASSTTLRRTSGELFF,TRBD2,TRBV19,NA,TRBJ2-2
TGTGCCAGTACCAAAGCGGGTAGAAACACCATATATTTT,CASTKAGRNTIYF,NA,TRBV19,NA,TRBJ1-3
TGTGCCAGCAGTTCGGACAGGGTACCTAATGAAAAACTGTTTTTT,CASSSDRVPNEKLFF,TRBD1,TRBV27,NA,TRBJ1-4
TGCAGCGTTGCGGGGGGGCCGCAGGGCTACACCTTC,CSVAGGPQGYTF,NA,TRBV29-1,few,TRBJ1-2
TGTGCCACCAGCAGATACGGGGTCTATAATTCACCCCTCCACTTT,CATSRYGVYNSPLHF,NA,TRBV15,few,TRBJ1-6
TGTGCCAGCAGGGGGAGGGGGGACCCTAGCACAGATACGCAGTATTTT,CASRGRGDPSTDTQYF,NA,TRBV5-4,NA,TRBJ2-3
TGTGCCAGCAGTTTAAGCCAGTATGGCTACACCTTC,CASSLSQYGYTF,NA,TRBV28,NA,TRBJ1-2
TGTGCCAGCAGCAGGACAGGTTTCAACACCGGGGAGCTGTTTTTT,CASSRTGFNTGELFF,TRBD1,TRBV28,NA,TRBJ2-2
TGCGCCAGCAGCTTAGGGGGACAGGGATACCTAAGCTCCTACAATGAGCAGTTCTTC,CASSLGGQGYLSSYNEQFF,TRBD1,TRBV5-1,NA,TRBJ2-1
TGTGCCAGCAGCTACTCGGGAGCCGAGGGGACCCAGTACTTC,CASSYSGAEGTQYF,NA,TRBV7-2,NA,TRBJ2-5
TGTGCCAGCTCAATTGGAGTGTGGGACACTGAAGCTTTCTTT,CASSIGVWDTEAFF,NA,TRBV18,NA,TRBJ1-1
TGTGCCAGCAGTCCCGACAGAGGCAATCAGCCCCAGCATTTT,CASSPDRGNQPQHF,NA,TRBV6-5,NA,TRBJ1-5
TGTGCCAGCAGCTTAAGGCACAGGGACCAAGAGACCCAGTACTTC,CASSLRHRDQETQYF,NA,TRBV7-2,NA,TRBJ2-5
TGTGCCAGCACCGATCAGGGGGCACGGAGAACCGGGGAGCTGTTTTTT,CASTDQGARRTGELFF,TRBD1,TRBV28,NA,TRBJ2-2
TGTGCCAGCAGCTTGAGTACAGCCTCCTCCTACGAGCAGTACTTC,CASSLSTASSYEQYF,NA,TRBV5-5,once,TRBJ2-7
TGTGCCAGCGAATTGGCGGGAGGAGGGAAGACCCAGTACTTC,CASELAGGGKTQYF,TRBD2,TRBV2,NA,TRBJ2-5
TGTGCCAGCAGTTTAATGTGGACCTATGGCTACACCTTC,CASSLMWTYGYTF,NA,TRBV28,NA,TRBJ1-2
TGTGCCAGCAGTTACCTAGCGGGAGGTTGGGATACGCAGTATTTT,CASSYLAGGWDTQYF,TRBD2,TRBV6-5,NA,TRBJ2-3
TGCGCCAGCAGCCAAGGAGTATCCGAGACCCAGTACTTC,CASSQGVSETQYF,NA,TRBV4-1,NA,TRBJ2-5
TGTGCCAGCAGCTTGCAGGGGGTTAGGTCCGGGGAGCTGTTTTTT,CASSLQGVRSGELFF,TRBD1,TRBV5-4,NA,TRBJ2-2
TGTGCCAGCAGTTACGGGGGGATGAACAATGAGCAGTTCTTC,CASSYGGMNNEQFF,NA,TRBV6-5,NA,TRBJ2-1
TGTGCCAGCAGCTTAAACGGAATTGACTATGGCTACACCTTC,CASSLNGIDYGYTF,NA,TRBV7-9,NA,TRBJ1-2
TGTGCCAGCAGCCCCCGGACTAGCGGGGGCGAGCAGTACTTC,CASSPRTSGGEQYF,TRBD2,TRBV4-2,NA,TRBJ2-7
TGCGCCAGCGGAAAAGGCCCCTACGAGCAGTACTTC,CASGKGPYEQYF,NA,TRBV5-1,NA,TRBJ2-7
TGTGCCAGCAGCTTAGGTCTGGGGCAGCCCCAGCATTTT,CASSLGLGQPQHF,NA,TRBV5-4,few,TRBJ1-5
TGTGCCATCAGTGAGGGGGTCACAACTAATGAAAAACTGTTTTTT,CAISEGVTTNEKLFF,NA,TRBV10-3,NA,TRBJ1-4
TGCGCCAGCAGCGCGACACCCGGGACAGGGAATGGCAATGAGCAGTTCTTC,CASSATPGTGNGNEQFF,TRBD1,TRBV5-1,once,TRBJ2-1
TGCGCCAGCTCGGACAGGGATGAGCAGTTCTTC,CASSDRDEQFF,TRBD1,TRBV5-1,NA,TRBJ2-1
TGTGCCAGCAGCCCGGGACAGGGGGAGTTGAACACTGAAGCTTTCTTT,CASSPGQGELNTEAFF,TRBD1,TRBV5-4,NA,TRBJ1-1
TGTGCCAGCAGCTTAGCCGGGACTACCTCCTACAATGAGCAGTTCTTC,CASSLAGTTSYNEQFF,TRBD2,TRBV7-2,NA,TRBJ2-1
TGTGCCAGTAGTATAATGGCTAGCGGGATAGATAATGAGCAGTTCTTC,CASSIMASGIDNEQFF,TRBD2,TRBV19,NA,TRBJ2-1
TGTGCCAGCAGCCTATACAGAAGAGATACGCAGTATTTT,CASSLYRRDTQYF,NA,TRBV14,once,TRBJ2-3
TGTGCCAGCTCATCTACGAAGGAGGATTCACCCCTCCACTTT,CASSSTKEDSPLHF,NA,TRBV18,NA,TRBJ1-6
TGTGCCAGCAGCGCCTGGACAGGGGGAAACACTGAAGCTTTCTTT,CASSAWTGGNTEAFF,TRBD1,TRBV11-2,NA,TRBJ1-1
TGTGCCAGCAGCATAGACAGGAGATATAATGAAAAACTGTTTTTT,CASSIDRRYNEKLFF,NA,TRBV5-4,NA,TRBJ1-4
TGTGCCAGCAGCTCTGACAGGGGGTCAACTAATGAAAAACTGTTTTTT,CASSSDRGSTNEKLFF,TRBD1,TRBV7-8,NA,TRBJ1-4
TGTGCCAGCAGTACCTCTCTTGCCAGTGAAGGCTACACCTTC,CASSTSLASEGYTF,NA,TRBV27,NA,TRBJ1-2
TGTGCCAGCAGCCGGACAGTGCGGGGGGCTGCGGGAGACCAAGAGACCCAGTACTTC,CASSRTVRGAAGDQETQYF,TRBD2,TRBV5-6,NA,TRBJ2-5
TGTGCCAGCTCGCCCCTTCAGGGTTCCTACAATGAGCAGTTCTTC,CASSPLQGSYNEQFF,NA,TRBV18,NA,TRBJ2-1
TGTGCCTGGAGTCGACGACTAGCGGGAGCCCCAGATACGCAGTATTTT,CAWSRRLAGAPDTQYF,TRBD2,TRBV30,NA,TRBJ2-3
TGTGCCAGCAGCCAGACGGGGGCAAAGGGGCTTATCTTCGGTGAAGCTTTCTTT,CASSQTGAKGLIFGEAFF,NA,TRBV14,NA,TRBJ1-1
TGTGCCAGCAGTGAAGTTCAGGGCGGGAACACTGAAGCTTTCTTT,CASSEVQGGNTEAFF,NA,TRBV6-1,NA,TRBJ1-1
TGTGCCAGCAGCTTATGGGCGGGAGGGTACAATGAGCAGTTCTTC,CASSLWAGGYNEQFF,TRBD2,TRBV5-6,NA,TRBJ2-1
TGTGCCAGCAGTCCAGATAACTATGGCTACACCTTC,CASSPDNYGYTF,NA,TRBV28,NA,TRBJ1-2
TGCGCCAGCAGCTTGGTCCAAGAGACCCAGTACTTC,CASSLVQETQYF,NA,TRBV5-1,NA,TRBJ2-5
TGTGCCAGCAGTTTACCCGACTGGTCTGAAGCTTTCTTT,CASSLPDWSEAFF,NA,TRBV28,once,TRBJ1-1
TGTGCCTGGACCCTACTAGGAAAGGGCATTCAGTACTTC,CAWTLLGKGIQYF,NA,TRBV30,NA,TRBJ2-4
TGCGCCAGCAGCCAAGAGGGACAGGGGTGGGAGACCCAGTACTTC,CASSQEGQGWETQYF,TRBD1,TRBV4-1,NA,TRBJ2-5
TGTGCCAGTAGTACCCACGATGGGGGCACTGAAGCTTTCTTT,CASSTHDGGTEAFF,NA,TRBV19,few,TRBJ1-1
TGCGCCAGCAGACCGAGTGAGGGGGCGGATACGCAGTATTTT,CASRPSEGADTQYF,TRBD1,TRBV5-1,NA,TRBJ2-3